The 27 T cell receptor beta chains below come from one sample, sequenced in a study of blood T cell repertoires in COVID-19 (dated by TCRdb to 2020 to 2021). Libraries were constructed by the immunoSEQ multiplex PCR assay. TCRdb stores this immuneACCESS table with in-frame sequences only. Part of the clones is absent; in the studies checked, under half of the shortfall reflects unresolved V genes, and no reason is known for the rest. Present in this sample are about 320,000 clones, approximately 88% of which were seen just once. The biggest ten clones account for approximately 5% of the sample. What was sequenced was PBMCs or T cells enriched from blood (not recorded which). Receptors originate from a man aged 60-69 years who had recovered from COVID-19.

V gene TRBV23-1 combines with J gene TRBJ1-5, with 8 nucleotides matching TRBD1. TRBV23-1 is placed among ORFs of uncertain function. With 0 bases clipped from V and 0 bases from J, the junction kept 7 bases outside the gene matches. The CDR3 runs to 18 residues. For the CDR3, the DNA is TGCGCCAGCAGTCAATCGTGGACAGGGTCTTTTAGCAATCAGCCCCAGCATTTT. It yields the protein CASSQSWTGSFSNQPQHF.

The V gene is TRBV7-3, the J gene TRBJ2-5; TRBD2 matches at 8 bases. Germline CDR1 is SGHTA and CDR2 is FQGTGA. The CDR3 sequence is 14 residues long. The trim removed 5 bases at V and 5 bases at J, leaving 7 bases unmatched. The CDR3 spells CASSPWAGGETQYF. The DNA for the CDR3 is TGTGCCAGCAGCCCTTGGGCGGGGGGTGAGACCCAGTACTTC.

The chain employs TRBV1 and TRBJ2-3; TRBD2, as called in the table, went unchecked against the DNA. TRBV1 is reported as a pseudogene. The CDR3 spans 17 residues. DNA of the CDR3: TGCACCAGCAGCCAAGATACGGCGGGAGTGTCGCAGGGTACGCAGTATTTT. Protein product: CTSSQDTAGVSQGTQYF.

V gene TRBV7-2 combines with J gene TRBJ1-6; TRBD1 matches at 8 bases. V shed 3 bases, J shed 6 bases, and the junction held 7 bases outside the gene matches. The CDR3 has 16 amino acids. In germline, CDR1 is SGHTA, CDR2 FQGNSA. The CDR3 sequence: CASSLQGTGPNSPLHF. In DNA form, the CDR3 reads TGTGCCAGCAGCTTGCAGGGGACAGGCCCTAATTCACCCCTCCACTTT.

This rearrangement joins TRBV3-1 (or the pseudogene TRBV3-2) to TRBJ1-2, with TRBD1 matching 8 bases. Germline lookup yields CDR1 LGHDT and CDR2 YNNKEL (reference sequence). The CDR3 has 15 residues. V was pared by 4 bases and J by 7 bases, with 11 bases of the junction left unmatched. CDR3 residues: CASSPWTGLEGGYTF. The CDR3 DNA reads as TGTGCCAGCAGCCCTTGGACAGGGTTGGAGGGTGGCTACACCTTC.

The rearrangement links TRBV6-6 to TRBJ2-6; TRBD1 is a possible D gene (6 bases). Trimming took off 5 bases at V and 0 bases at J, with 14 bases between the two ends. The CDR3 runs 17 residues. CDR1 and CDR2 (germline): MNHNY, SVGAGI (reference sequence). Written as DNA, the CDR3 is TGTGCCAGCAGTCGCCGTCAGGGGTCCTCTGGGGCCAACGTCCTGACTTTC. It encodes CASSRRQGSSGANVLTF.

The chain couples TRBV10-3 to TRBJ1-1, with D tentatively TRBD1 (6 bases). This CDR3 comprises 13 residues. Looked up from germline, CDR1 is ENHRY and CDR2 is SYGVKD. Deletions cut 7 bases from V and 6 bases from J, with 15 bases between. The CDR3 nucleotides read TGTGCCATCAAAGTAAGGGGGTCTTCTGAAGCTTTCTTT. Its translation is CAIKVRGSSEAFF.

This chain uses TRBV7-2 with TRBJ1-2, with 8 bases lining up with TRBD1. This CDR3 region has 15 residues. Germline assignment: CDR1 SGHTA and CDR2 FQGNSA. J lost 6 bases, V lost 2 bases, and 8 bases had no gene match. The CDR3 coding sequence is TGTGCCAGCAGCTTAACGGGGGACAGGAATCATGGCTACACCTTC. It yields the protein CASSLTGDRNHGYTF.

The chain couples TRBV29-1 to TRBJ1-2, with a tentative D call TRBD1 (5 bases). The V end lost 3 bases, the J end lost 4 bases, and 12 bases lay between the germline ends. The CDR3 sequence is 13 residues long. Germline CDR1 and CDR2: SQVTM and ANQGSEA. DNA for the CDR3: TGCAGCGTTGAGGGAGGGACCTTCTATGGCTACACCTTC. This translates into CSVEGGTFYGYTF.

The chain combines TRBV7-9 with TRBJ2-2; 11 positions match TRBD1. Germline CDR1 SEHNR, CDR2 FQNEAQ (reference sequence). This CDR3 has 16 amino acids. Losses at the gene ends were 5 bases for V and 3 bases for J; bases not matched to a gene: 5. The CDR3 reads CASSHWDRGYTGELFF. As DNA, the CDR3 is TGTGCCAGCAGCCACTGGGACAGGGGGTACACCGGGGAGCTGTTTTTT.

V gene TRBV21-1 combines with J gene TRBJ2-7; TRBD1 is the table's D call, not checked against the DNA. TRBV21-1 is noted as a pseudogene. The CDR3 covers 14 residues. Written as DNA, the CDR3 is TGTGCCAGCAGGAGGACAGGGCTCACCTACGAGCAGTACTTC. Translated: CASRRTGLTYEQYF.

This sequence joins TRBV9 and TRBJ1-1; D gene unclear. The CDR3 runs 13 residues. With 0 bases removed from V and 0 bases from J, the gap between germline ends came to 3 bases. CDR1 is SGDLS and CDR2 is YYNGEE in the germline V gene. The CDR3 protein is CASSVAMNTEAFF. The DNA for the CDR3 is TGTGCCAGCAGCGTAGCAATGAACACTGAAGCTTTCTTT.

Here the CDR3 reads CASSYSLEVGDEQYF. The CDR3 DNA follows: TGTGCCAGCAGTTACTCGTTGGAGGTTGGGGACGAGCAGTACTTC. This chain connects TRBV6-5 to TRBJ2-7; possible D gene TRBD2, 5 bases. CDR3 length equals 15 residues. CDR1 is MNHEY, CDR2 SVGAGI, per germline. V dropped 0 bases and J dropped 5 bases, with 14 bases sitting between them.

This clone was detected only a few times. CDR3 bases: TGTGCCAGCAGCTTAGAAATCAGGAATTCACCCCTCCACTTT. It encodes CASSLEIRNSPLHF. The chain joins TRBV11-2 to TRBJ1-6; no clear D. This CDR3 spans 14 amino acids. The V end was cut by 0 bases, the J end by 7 bases, with 7 bases between. CDR1 is SGHAT, CDR2 FQNNGV, per germline.

The chain uses TRBV24-1 and TRBJ2-1, with 8 bases fitting TRBD2. Germline loops: CDR1 KGHDR, CDR2 SFDVKD. There are 16 residues in the CDR3. Trimming removed 4 bases from V and 0 bases from J; junction bases left unmatched: 4. This chain's CDR3 is CATSDQSGSSYNEQFF. CDR3 sequence (DNA): TGTGCCACCAGTGACCAAAGCGGGAGCTCCTACAATGAGCAGTTCTTC.

V usage is TRBV5-1 and J usage is TRBJ2-2; TRBD1 is a possible D gene (6 bases). The V and J ends lost 2 bases and 1 base respectively, with 15 bases between them. Germline assignment: CDR1 SGHRS and CDR2 YFSETQ. The CDR3 covers 17 residues. The CDR3 reads CASSLVTGTLNTGELFF. CDR3 in DNA: TGCGCCAGCAGCTTAGTGACAGGAACTTTGAACACCGGGGAGCTGTTTTTT.

This clone was recorded only once. The chain links TRBV24-1 to TRBJ1-5; D is ambiguous. Trimming took 1 base from V and 6 from J, leaving 9 bases between them. The germline V gene has CDR1 KGHDR and CDR2 SFDVKD. The CDR3 has 14 amino acids. The CDR3 coding sequence is TGTGCCACCAGTGATTTCGGGATTGCTCAGCCCCAGCATTTT. Its translation is CATSDFGIAQPQHF.

V usage is TRBV28 and J usage is TRBJ1-2; weak D call: TRBD1 (6 bases). Germline CDR1 MDHEN, CDR2 SYDVKM. V was trimmed by 8 bases and J by 2 bases, leaving 18 bases between them. The CDR3 has 15 amino acids. The CDR3 coding sequence is TGTGCCAGCGGTGGGGGCAGGGGCAAGAACTATGGCTACACCTTC. This gives the protein CASGGGRGKNYGYTF.

This clone occurred once. CDR3 protein: CASSDCGRVKTDTQYF. In nucleotides, the CDR3 is TGTGCCAGCAGTGATTGCGGGAGGGTGAAAACAGATACGCAGTATTTT. J is TRBJ2-3 and V is TRBV6-4; 9 bases are shared with TRBD2. Germline V gives CDR1 MRHNA, CDR2 SNTAGT. V lost 3 bases, J lost 3 bases, and 7 bases stayed unmatched. CDR3 length: 16 residues.

The CDR3 is CASSVRDRGIDYGYTF. Here the CDR3 DNA reads TGTGCCAGCAGCGTCCGGGACAGGGGGATCGACTATGGCTACACCTTC. The chain uses TRBV7-3 and TRBJ1-2; 11 bases match TRBD1. This CDR3 has 16 residues. V lost 5 bases, J lost 3 bases, and 8 bases stayed unmatched. From germline, CDR1 is SGHTA and CDR2 FQGTGA.

The chain employs TRBV5-6 and TRBJ1-1; the match to TRBD1 covers 7 bases. The CDR3 runs to 15 residues. Per germline, CDR1 SGHDT and CDR2 YYEEEE. J was trimmed by 1 base and V by 2 bases; bases with no gene match: 5. CDR3 protein: CASSFAGTENTEAFF. The CDR3 DNA reads as TGTGCCAGCAGCTTTGCCGGGACAGAGAACACTGAAGCTTTCTTT.

The chain has TRBV20-1 and TRBJ1-1; D remains ambiguous. Trimming took 5 bases from V and 3 from J, leaving 7 bases between them. The CDR3 is 11 residues long. Germline values: CDR1 DFQATT, CDR2 SNEGSKA (reference sequence). The CDR3 sequence: CSASGDTEAFF. DNA of the CDR3: TGCAGTGCTTCGGGTGACACTGAAGCTTTCTTT.

In this sample, this clone turned up once. The chain carries TRBV19 and TRBJ2-7, with unresolved D. This CDR3 comprises 14 residues. Germline CDR1 is LNHDA and CDR2 is SQIVND (reference sequence). The ends were cut back, 1 base at V and 0 bases at J, with 7 bases in the middle. In DNA form, the CDR3 reads TGTGCCAGTAGTATAGGACTTAGCTCCTACGAGCAGTACTTC. Its protein is CASSIGLSSYEQYF.

The chain recombines TRBV7-9 with TRBJ1-5, with D tentatively TRBD1 (5 bases). V lost 0 bases to trimming and J lost 4 bases, with 10 bases between them. The CDR3 is 15 residues long. Germline loops: CDR1 SEHNR, CDR2 FQNEAQ (reference sequence). Written as DNA, the CDR3 is TGTGCCAGCAGCTTAGCGGTGGGGCCGAATCAGCCCCAGCATTTT. Its protein product is CASSLAVGPNQPQHF.

The rearrangement joins TRBV7-3 to TRBJ2-1, with TRBD2 matching 7 bases. CDR3 length: 15 amino acids. Germline values: CDR1 SGHTA, CDR2 FQGTGA. J was trimmed by 0 bases and V by 1 base; bases with no gene match: 0. The CDR3: CASSLIAGSYNEQFF. The CDR3 nucleotides read TGTGCCAGCAGCTTAATAGCGGGCTCCTACAATGAGCAGTTCTTC.

The chain carries TRBV19 and TRBJ1-5, with D tentatively TRBD1 (6 bases). Germline lookup yields CDR1 LNHDA and CDR2 SQIVND (reference sequence). V was pared by 5 bases and J by 0 bases, with 17 bases between. This CDR3 is 17 amino acids long. The CDR3 DNA is TGTGCCAGTAGTGCAGGGGCGCGAAGCTATAGCAATCAGCCCCAGCATTTT. It specifies CASSAGARSYSNQPQHF.

The chain employs TRBV6-5 and TRBJ2-1, with 7 bases matching TRBD1. Germline CDR1 reads MNHEY; CDR2 reads SVGAGI. This CDR3 is built from 15 residues. Trimming at V came to 2 bases and at J to 1 base, leaving 2 bases not matched to a gene. DNA for the CDR3: TGTGCCAGCAGTTACGACAGGGCGTCCTACAATGAGCAGTTCTTC. This translates into CASSYDRASYNEQFF.